The present entry profiles one TCR beta chain with its context. The sample is drawn from a study of control samples from healthy donors and cancer patients. The table came from immunoSEQ multiplex PCR; TCRdb's copy has only in-frame clones and leaves some out. Among about 140,000 clones listed, around nine tenths were seen once. The CDR3 is 15 amino acids. Trimming left V 3 bases short and J 4 bases short, with 15 bases between. Germline CDR1 and CDR2: LGHDT and YNNKEL (reference sequence). The material sequenced was blood. The chain uses TRBV3-1 (or the pseudogene TRBV3-2) and TRBJ1-2; no definite D call. This clonotype originated in a man aged 25-45 years in good health. As DNA, the CDR3 is TGTGCCAGCAGCCAGGGTAAAGGATATGCCTATGGCTACACCTTC. Protein sequence: CASSQGKGYAYGYTF.